These T cell receptor beta chains were read from a single sample in a study of cytotoxic CD8 clonotypes in ibrutinib-treated CLL. Clones were read by immunoSEQ multiplex PCR, and TCRdb kept only the in-frame ones, dropping some. Of roughly 330,000 clones listed, approximately 67% were seen once; the top ten hold about 6.7%. Sample: PBMCs, taken after 36 months of ibrutinib treatment. The source is a human donor with chronic lymphocytic leukemia. Both conserved end residues are part of each CDR3. Fields, in order: D gene, clone size, V gene, J gene, CDR3 DNA, CDR3 protein. The D gene is left open where the match is weak. The size field is filled for only some rows; it gives once, few, many or a size class.

.	.	TRBV11-2	TRBJ2-5	TGTGCCAGCAGCTTAGGCCGGAACCGCCAAGAGACCCAGTACTTC	CASSLGRNRQETQYF
.	.	TRBV5-6	TRBJ1-6	TGTGCCAGCAGACCCCGGGCCCACTGGGATTCACCCCTCCACTTT	CASRPRAHWDSPLHF
.	.	TRBV6-6	TRBJ2-1	TGTGCCAGCAGTTCAAGGGGCAATGAGCAGTTCTTC	CASSSRGNEQFF
.	.	TRBV5-5	TRBJ2-1	TGTGCCAGCCTTCAGGGACCTTACAATGAGCAGTTCTTC	CASLQGPYNEQFF
TRBD2	.	TRBV5-4	TRBJ2-1	TGTGCCAGCAGCCCGGGACTAGCGGGAGGTAGTTCCTACAATGAGCAGTTCTTC	CASSPGLAGGSSYNEQFF
.	.	TRBV29-1	TRBJ1-4	TGCAGCGTGAAGGACACACCTAATGAAAAACTGTTTTTT	CSVKDTPNEKLFF
.	.	TRBV7-8	TRBJ1-6	TGTGCCACCATGAATCGGGGTTATAATTCACCCCTCCACTTT	CATMNRGYNSPLHF
.	.	TRBV19	TRBJ1-6	TGTGCCAGTAGGAATAGGCGGCAGTCATCCTATAATTCACCCCTCCACTTT	CASRNRRQSSYNSPLHF
.	once	TRBV28	TRBJ2-7	TGTGCCAGCAGTTCCTCCATCTACGAGCAGTACTTC	CASSSSIYEQYF
.	.	TRBV15	TRBJ2-7	TGTGCCACCAGCAGAGATGAGGCCCGTCCCTACGAGCAGTACTTC	CATSRDEARPYEQYF
.	few	TRBV27	TRBJ2-3	TGTGCCAGCAGCCTGGGCGCGACAGCCACAGATACGCAGTATTTT	CASSLGATATDTQYF
.	few	TRBV11-2	TRBJ2-5	TGTGCCAGCGGTGGAGAGACCCAGTACTTC	CASGGETQYF
.	.	TRBV7-8	TRBJ2-7	TGTGCCAGCAGCTTAGCGACTGGGCAGCAGACCTACGAGCAGTACTTC	CASSLATGQQTYEQYF
TRBD1	few	TRBV10-3	TRBJ1-5	TGTGCCACACAAGACAGGGGGCGAATTCAGCCCCAGCATTTT	CATQDRGRIQPQHF
TRBD2	.	TRBV11-2	TRBJ2-3	TGTGCCAGCAGCCGACCGACAATAGCGGGAGTGAGCGGCACAGATACGCAGTATTTT	CASSRPTIAGVSGTDTQYF
.	.	TRBV2	TRBJ2-7	TGTGCCAGCAACCCAAGGGTCTCGCTTTACGAGCAGTACTTC	CASNPRVSLYEQYF
.	.	TRBV5-6	TRBJ2-3	TGTGCCAGCAGCGGGGTTCGTACAACAAACACAGATACGCAGTATTTT	CASSGVRTTNTDTQYF
TRBD2	.	TRBV6-5	TRBJ2-5	TGTGCCAGCAGTTACGGAGCGGGGAACCAAGAGACCCAGTACTTC	CASSYGAGNQETQYF
TRBD1	.	TRBV10-1	TRBJ2-1	TGCGCCAGCAGTGAGTCGATTAATCCGACAGGGGACAATGAGCAGTTCTTC	CASSESINPTGDNEQFF
TRBD1	.	TRBV4-1	TRBJ2-5	TGCGCCAGCAGCCAAGAGGGGGACAGGGCGGGTTGGTGGGAGACCCAGTACTTC	CASSQEGDRAGWWETQYF
.	.	TRBV11-2	TRBJ1-1	TGTGCCAGCAACTTCGCGAAGGGTCGCGCTGAAGCTTTCTTT	CASNFAKGRAEAFF
TRBD1	.	TRBV29-1	TRBJ2-5	TGCAGCGTTGGGGGGACAGGGACGGAGACCCAGTACTTC	CSVGGTGTETQYF
TRBD1	.	TRBV6-5	TRBJ1-3	TGTGCCAGCAGTCAATGGACAGGGGCTGGAAACACCATATATTTT	CASSQWTGAGNTIYF
.	.	TRBV7-9	TRBJ2-7	TGTGCCAGCAGACCCCCGGGGGACTACGAGCAGTACTTC	CASRPPGDYEQYF
.	.	TRBV4-1	TRBJ2-6	TGCGCCAGCAGAGAAAGGAGGGGAGCTGGGGCCAACGTCCTGACTTTC	CASRERRGAGANVLTF
TRBD1	.	TRBV7-2	TRBJ2-7	TGTGCCTCAAGCTTATCTACAGGGGGGTACGAGCAGTACTTC	CASSLSTGGYEQYF
.	once	TRBV11-2	TRBJ2-7	TGTGCCAGCAGCTTCACGTACAGGGAGTACGAGCAGTACTTC	CASSFTYREYEQYF
.	.	TRBV4-1	TRBJ1-5	TGCGCCAGCAGCCAAGTCTACATCAATCAGCCCCAGCATTTT	CASSQVYINQPQHF
TRBD1	.	TRBV7-2	TRBJ2-7	TGTGCCAGCAGCTCCCGAGGGGGCCCCTACGAGCAGTACTTC	CASSSRGGPYEQYF
.	.	TRBV7-2	TRBJ2-5	TGTGCCAGCAGCTTGGGAAGGGCCCAGGAGACCCAGTACTTC	CASSLGRAQETQYF
.	.	TRBV7-8	TRBJ2-1	TGTGCCAGCAGCTCCCGACTAGTTCTCTACAATGAGCAGTTCTTC	CASSSRLVLYNEQFF
.	few	TRBV5-1	TRBJ2-1	TGCGCCAGCAGCTTGGAGGGTAATCCCTACAATGAGCAGTTCTTC	CASSLEGNPYNEQFF
.	.	TRBV7-2	TRBJ2-2	TGTGCCAGCAGCTTATTAGGTGTGGGCGGGGAGCTGTTTTTT	CASSLLGVGGELFF
.	.	TRBV6-5	TRBJ1-4	TGTGCCAGCAGTTCTTTCCCTGTCGGGGAACTGTTTTTT	CASSSFPVGELFF
.	few	TRBV7-6	TRBJ2-7	TGTGCCAGCAGCTTAGTTGCTGGGGGCATCTACGAGCAGTACTTC	CASSLVAGGIYEQYF
.	few	TRBV2	TRBJ2-7	TGTGCCAGCAACTTTGGACTTATGGGCGAGCAGTACTTC	CASNFGLMGEQYF
.	.	TRBV15	TRBJ1-2	TGTGCCACCAGCAGAGATCGGGGGTCCTATGGCTACACCTTC	CATSRDRGSYGYTF
TRBD1	once	TRBV10-3	TRBJ1-1	TGTGCCATCAGTGAACAGGGGAGAACCACTGAAGCTTTCTTT	CAISEQGRTTEAFF
.	once	TRBV21-1	TRBJ2-5	TGTGCCAGCAGCCCCCGTGGGGGGCCGGAGACCCAGTACTTC	CASSPRGGPETQYF
.	.	TRBV6-1	TRBJ2-1	TGTGCCAGCAGCCGACAGAACTACAATGAGCAGTTCTTC	CASSRQNYNEQFF